The 25 T cell receptor beta chains listed next were all sequenced from one sample in a study of blood T cell repertoires in COVID-19. Data came from immunoSEQ multiplex PCR; TCRdb stores just in-frame clones and leaves some out. This table has around 310,000 clones, around 89% appearing once. The specimen was peripheral blood. The origin of the receptors is a woman aged 45-60 years with active or convalescent COVID-19.

This chain links TRBV7-2 with TRBJ2-2; 8 bases are shared with TRBD1. CDR1 is SGHTA and CDR2 is FQGNSA in the germline V gene. The CDR3 totals 15 residues. V was clipped by 5 bases and J by 3 bases; unmatched bases: 5. The CDR3 is CASSQGQADTGELFF. CDR3 nucleotide sequence: TGTGCCAGCAGCCAGGGACAGGCGGACACCGGGGAGCTGTTTTTT.

This chain uses TRBV6-2 or TRBV6-3 with TRBJ1-2; TRBD1 is a possible D gene (5 bases). Germline V lookup: CDR1 MNHEY, CDR2 SVGEGT. The CDR3 extends over 14 amino acids. Trimming left V 6 bases short and J 3 bases short, with 14 bases between. This chain's CDR3 is CASSSQGFHYGYTF. The CDR3 DNA reads as TGTGCCAGCAGCTCTCAGGGATTTCACTATGGCTACACCTTC.

The V call is TRBV5-1, the J call TRBJ2-1; 7 nucleotides match TRBD1. Germline CDR1 and CDR2: SGHRS and YFSETQ. This CDR3 has 16 residues. Losses at the gene ends were 3 bases for V and 0 bases for J; bases not matched to a gene: 6. The CDR3 DNA follows: TGCGCCAGCAGCTGGAGGACAGGACGCTCCTACAATGAGCAGTTCTTC. Amino acid sequence: CASSWRTGRSYNEQFF.

J is TRBJ2-2 and V is TRBV11-2; D is unclear. Trimming removed 0 bases at V and 4 bases at J, with 9 bases between. The CDR3 spans 15 residues. Germline CDR1 and CDR2: SGHAT and FQNNGV. CDR3 in amino acids: CASSLENLLTGELFF. DNA of the CDR3: TGTGCCAGCAGCTTAGAAAATCTACTCACCGGGGAGCTGTTTTTT.

This chain uses TRBV2 with TRBJ1-5, with D possibly matching TRBD1 (6 bases). V dropped 8 bases and J dropped 6 bases, with 20 bases sitting between them. CDR1 SNHLY and CDR2 FYNNEI come from the germline V gene. The CDR3 loop spans 15 amino acids. The CDR3 coding sequence is TGTGCCAGCCGCGGACAGTCCCTGGCTCGTCAGCCCCAGCATTTT. Translated: CASRGQSLARQPQHF.

CDR3 protein: CASLGTGDNYGYTF. The CDR3, as DNA: TGCGCCAGCCTCGGGACAGGGGATAACTATGGCTACACCTTC. V is TRBV23-1 and J is TRBJ1-2, with 10 bases lining up with TRBD1. TRBV23-1 is recorded as an ORF, its role being uncertain. The CDR3 totals 14 residues. The V segment lost 8 bases and the J segment 1 base; nucleotides outside the gene matches: 4.

V is TRBV5-4 and J is TRBJ1-2; 10 nucleotides match TRBD1. This CDR3 has 16 amino acids. Germline values: CDR1 SGHNT, CDR2 YYREEE (reference sequence). Trimming cost V 4 bases and J 1 base; bases outside gene matches: 7. The CDR3, as DNA: TGTGCCAGCAGCGACGACAGGGGGCGGGGTAACTATGGCTACACCTTC. Encoded protein: CASSDDRGRGNYGYTF.

In its sample, this clone was seen many times. J is TRBJ1-4 and V is TRBV4-1; D gene uncertain. Trimming shortened V by 0 bases and J by 6 bases, and 11 bases separated the two germline ends. The CDR3 spans 15 residues. Looked up from germline, CDR1 is MGHRA and CDR2 is YSYEKL. CDR3: CASSQDRRTHEKLFF. For the CDR3, the DNA is TGCGCCAGCAGCCAAGACCGGAGAACGCATGAAAAACTGTTTTTT.

This clone was observed a few times. This chain links TRBV28 with TRBJ2-7, with 10 bases aligning to TRBD1. Trimming took 5 bases from V and 0 from J; bases not matched to a gene: 4. The CDR3 is 15 residues long. The germline V gene encodes CDR1 MDHEN and CDR2 SYDVKM. CDR3 protein: CASSPGQGYSYEQYF. In nucleotides, the CDR3 is TGTGCCAGCAGTCCGGGACAGGGGTACTCCTACGAGCAGTACTTC.

V gene TRBV19 combines with J gene TRBJ2-7; D is undetermined. This CDR3 has 14 amino acids. V lost 1 base to trimming and J lost 5 bases, with 12 bases between them. Germline CDR1 is LNHDA and CDR2 is SQIVND (reference sequence). The CDR3 DNA sequence: TGTGCCAGTAGTATAGTGGGTAGCTTCGACGAGCAGTACTTC. Its protein is CASSIVGSFDEQYF.

This chain connects TRBV9 to TRBJ2-3; D perhaps matches TRBD2 (6 bases). V lost 0 bases to trimming and J lost 0 bases, with 11 bases between them. CDR1 and CDR2 from the germline V gene are SGDLS and YYNGEE. This CDR3 has 16 residues. DNA of the CDR3: TGTGCCAGCAGCGTAGACGCGGGGCGGAGCACAGATACGCAGTATTTT. Translated: CASSVDAGRSTDTQYF.

The chain employs TRBV5-4 and TRBJ2-7; TRBD1 might be the D (5 bases). Germline lookup yields CDR1 SGHNT and CDR2 YYREEE (reference sequence). V gave up 4 bases and J gave up 0 bases, with 17 bases separating them. This CDR3 comprises 16 residues. CDR3 nucleotide sequence: TGTGCCAGCAGCGATCTTTCAGGGAAGAGCTCCTACGAGCAGTACTTC. Amino acids: CASSDLSGKSSYEQYF.

V gene TRBV10-3 combines with J gene TRBJ1-1, with 7 bases identical to TRBD1. The J segment lost 5 bases and the V segment lost 8 bases, leaving 8 bases of the junction unmatched. Germline V gene lookup returns CDR1 ENHRY and CDR2 SYGVKD. The CDR3 has 13 amino acids. The CDR3 bases are TGTGCCATCGGGTCCGACAGGGAGACTGAAGCTTTCTTT. Translating gives CAIGSDRETEAFF.

The genes are TRBV6-2 or TRBV6-3 and TRBJ2-1; TRBD2 is a possible D gene (6 bases). Germline V gene lookup returns CDR1 MNHEY and CDR2 SVGEGT. This CDR3 has 15 residues. The V end lost 2 bases, the J end lost 0 bases, and 8 bases lay between the germline ends. This chain's CDR3 is CASSYRGSSYNEQFF. Here the CDR3 DNA reads TGTGCCAGCAGTTACCGGGGGAGCTCCTACAATGAGCAGTTCTTC.

The CDR3 is CSAPAEKTQYF. The CDR3 coding sequence is TGCAGTGCCCCCGCCGAGAAGACCCAGTACTTC. V is TRBV20-1 and J is TRBJ2-5, with D hard to call. CDR3 length: 11 amino acids. The germline CDR1 and CDR2 sequences are DFQATT and SNEGSKA (reference sequence). Trimming took off 6 bases at V and 6 bases at J, with 11 bases between the two ends.

This sequence joins TRBV4-3 and TRBJ1-2; no clear D. V was trimmed by 1 base and J by 5 bases, leaving 8 bases between them. Germline CDR1 is LGHNA and CDR2 is YSLEER. This CDR3 spans 13 amino acids. The CDR3 coding sequence is TGCGCCAGCAGCCAAGGAAGCGGGTATGGCTACACCTTC. As protein: CASSQGSGYGYTF.

This chain uses TRBV5-4 with TRBJ2-1; perhaps TRBD2 as D (6 bases). Germline V gene data show CDR1 as SGHNT and CDR2 as YYREEE (reference sequence). V was pared by 4 bases and J by 10 bases, with 18 bases between. The CDR3 runs 14 residues. Here the CDR3 reads CASSAVGRGKEQFF. The CDR3 DNA follows: TGTGCCAGCAGCGCCGTTGGGCGCGGGAAGGAGCAGTTCTTC.

The chain carries TRBV6-2 or TRBV6-3 and TRBJ1-2; 7 bases line up with TRBD1. V lost 2 bases to trimming and J lost 8 bases; unmatched junction nucleotides: 5. Germline V gives CDR1 MNHEY, CDR2 SVGEGT. This CDR3 is 13 amino acids long. For the CDR3, the DNA is TGTGCCAGCAGTTACAGGGGGCGAGACGGCTACACCTTC. Residues: CASSYRGRDGYTF.

The gene calls are TRBV6-4 and TRBJ2-3, with 11 bases matching TRBD2. Germline values: CDR1 MRHNA, CDR2 SNTAGT. The length of the CDR3 is 18 residues. Trimming cost V 5 bases and J 1 base; bases outside gene matches: 11. CDR3 coding DNA: TGTGCCAGCAGTCCTGGGACTAGCGGTCCAGAGGGCACAGATACGCAGTATTTT. Translating it yields CASSPGTSGPEGTDTQYF.

The chain uses TRBV24-1 and TRBJ1-5; D might be TRBD1 (6 bases). V was clipped by 9 bases and J by 6 bases, with 17 bases between them. There are 14 residues in the CDR3. Germline values: CDR1 KGHDR, CDR2 SFDVKD. CDR3 in DNA: TGTGCCACCGAGCAATACAGGGACGGTCAGCCCCAGCATTTT. It is translated as CATEQYRDGQPQHF.

The rearrangement joins TRBV12-3 or TRBV12-4 to TRBJ2-5; D is unclear. Deletions cut 5 bases from V and 5 bases from J, with 12 bases between. The CDR3 extends over 13 amino acids. CDR3 in amino acids: CASSLSRPETQYF. CDR3 nucleotide sequence: TGTGCCAGCAGTCTCTCGCGCCCGGAGACCCAGTACTTC.

The chain links TRBV6-5 to TRBJ1-3, with D possibly being TRBD1 (6 bases). The ends were cut back, 5 bases at V and 1 base at J, with 9 bases in the middle. Germline CDR1 is MNHEY and CDR2 is SVGAGI. This CDR3 is 14 amino acids long. CDR3 in amino acids: CASSRRGSGNTIYF. Here the CDR3 DNA reads TGTGCCAGCAGTCGCAGGGGATCTGGAAACACCATATATTTT.

V and J are TRBV2 and TRBJ1-2; no firm D call. The V gene lost 2 bases and the J gene lost 0 bases, with 7 bases spanning the gap. The CDR3 has 14 residues. Germline lookup yields CDR1 SNHLY and CDR2 FYNNEI. As DNA, the CDR3 is TGTGCCAGCAGTGAACAGACTTCTAACTATGGCTACACCTTC. This translates into CASSEQTSNYGYTF.

J is TRBJ2-1 and V is TRBV7-8, with D uncertain. The CDR3 is 16 amino acids. Germline CDR1 is SGHVS and CDR2 is FQNEAQ. Trimming pared 0 bases from V and 0 bases from J, leaving 9 bases between. The CDR3 bases are TGTGCCAGCAGCTTAGCTCCTGCAGACTCCTACAATGAGCAGTTCTTC. This gives the protein CASSLAPADSYNEQFF.

J is TRBJ1-6 and V is TRBV7-8; 8 nucleotides align to TRBD1. This CDR3 has 15 amino acids. V gave up 6 bases and J gave up 8 bases; unmatched junction bases: 9. Germline V CDR1 and CDR2: SGHVS, FQNEAQ. CDR3 amino acids: CASSTRTGTDSPLHF. The CDR3 DNA is TGTGCCAGCAGTACCAGGACAGGGACAGATTCACCCCTCCACTTT.